These 25 T cell receptor beta chains were sequenced from one sample in a study of response to subunit inactivated influenza vaccine. TCRdb used MiXCR to reprocess the RT-PCR reads, holding one entry per CDR3 protein. The top ten clones hold about a tenth of a sample with more than 250,000 distinct CDR3 sequences, about a fifth of them seen once. The sample consisted of PBMCs from blood, taken about 20 months after vaccination. All receptors come from a man aged 50 to 69 who received an inactivated influenza vaccine.

This clonotype was picked up a small number of times. This rearrangement joins TRBV19 to TRBJ1-2, with TRBD1 identical over 9 bases. The CDR3 spans 16 residues. Unmatched junction bases numbered 8, after V lost 4 bases and J lost 2 bases. The V gene's germline CDR1 is LNHDA and CDR2 SQIVND (reference sequence). The CDR3 region is CASSTLQGAGNYGYTF. In nucleotides, the CDR3 is TGTGCCAGTAGTACCCTACAGGGGGCTGGAAACTATGGCTACACCTTC.

This chain joins TRBV10-3 and TRBJ1-6, with 9 bases aligning to TRBD1. The CDR3 covers 16 residues. The germline V gene encodes CDR1 ENHRY and CDR2 SYGVKD. J gave up 10 bases and V 3 bases, and 10 bases lay outside the gene matches. The CDR3 DNA reads TGTGCCATCAGTGAAACGTGGACAGGGGTTAACTCACCCCTCCACTTT. Its translation is CAISETWTGVNSPLHF.

In its sample, this clonotype was seen many times. The chain links TRBV12-3 or TRBV12-4 to TRBJ1-1; TRBD1 might be the D (5 bases). CDR3 size: 13 residues. V was cut by 4 bases and J by 5 bases, with 11 bases left in between. The CDR3, as DNA: TGTGCCAGCAGTTATGGGGGGATTACTGAAGCTTTCTTT. Amino acids: CASSYGGITEAFF.

The J gene is TRBJ2-3, the V gene TRBV15, with D possibly being TRBD2 (5 bases). The germline gives CDR1 LNHNV, CDR2 YYDKDF (reference sequence). The V end was cut by 6 bases, the J end by 6 bases, with 19 bases between. CDR3 size: 15 residues. Written as DNA, the CDR3 is TGTGCCACCAGTGGTCCACTAGTCGGTGGGGATACGCAGTATTTT. It codes for CATSGPLVGGDTQYF.

This clonotype was detected a few times. This chain uses TRBV20-1 with TRBJ1-1, with 7 bases lining up with TRBD1. The CDR3 contains 14 residues. Trimming at V came to 3 bases and at J to 2 bases, leaving 6 bases not matched to a gene. Germline CDR1 and CDR2: DFQATT and SNEGSKA (reference sequence). CDR3 loop: CSASKGASNTEAFF. The CDR3 DNA sequence: TGCAGTGCTAGTAAGGGGGCGTCCAACACTGAAGCTTTCTTT.

This clonotype appeared a few times. V usage is TRBV6-5 and J usage is TRBJ2-1; the D gene is possibly TRBD1 (6 bases). The CDR3 runs 15 residues. Trimming cost V 7 bases and J 4 bases, with 17 bases left between them. Germline assignment: CDR1 MNHEY and CDR2 SVGAGI. The CDR3 bases are TGTGCCAGCACTTTACTACAGGGAAATTACAATGAGCAGTTCTTC. Translated, it gives CASTLLQGNYNEQFF.

The chain has TRBV5-6 and TRBJ2-3; 9 bases map to TRBD1. From germline, CDR1 is SGHDT and CDR2 YYEEEE. The CDR3 runs 15 residues. With 4 bases clipped from V and 2 bases from J, the junction kept 5 bases outside the gene matches. The CDR3 bases are TGTGCCAGCAGCCAGGACAGGGGCCTCACAGATACGCAGTATTTT. Translating gives CASSQDRGLTDTQYF.

The chain joins TRBV20-1 to TRBJ1-5; 8 bases map to TRBD1. Per the germline V gene, CDR1 is DFQATT and CDR2 is SNEGSKA (reference sequence). CDR3 length equals 16 residues. The ends lost 5 bases at V and 4 bases at J; junction bases unmatched: 13. The CDR3 protein is CSASTSGTGANQPQHF. The CDR3 region has the DNA TGCAGTGCTTCCACCTCCGGGACAGGAGCAAATCAGCCCCAGCATTTT.

Many counts were recorded for this clonotype. The chain carries TRBV6-6 and TRBJ2-1; no clear D. Germline CDR1 MNHNY, CDR2 SVGAGI (reference sequence). The V gene lost 6 bases and the J gene lost 3 bases, with 6 bases spanning the gap. This CDR3 comprises 12 residues. CDR3 residues: CASSYDYNEQFF. The DNA for the CDR3 is TGTGCCAGCAGCTACGACTACAATGAGCAGTTCTTC.

This chain connects TRBV12-3 or TRBV12-4 to TRBJ2-1, with 7 bases identical to TRBD2. The CDR3 consists of 13 residues. After removal of 5 bases from V and 6 bases from J, the junction contained 4 bases not matched to a gene. The CDR3 DNA is TGTGCCAGCAGTGAGTGGGGGGGCAATGAGCAGTTCTTC. It yields the protein CASSEWGGNEQFF.

The gene calls are TRBV7-2 and TRBJ1-1, with D possibly TRBD1 on 6 matching bases. The CDR3 runs 14 residues. Trimming removed 4 bases at V and 8 bases at J, with 17 bases between. Germline CDR1 and CDR2: SGHTA and FQGNSA. CDR3 residues: CASSYYFGGTEAFF. The DNA for the CDR3 is TGTGCCAGCAGCTATTACTTCGGGGGCACCGAAGCTTTCTTT.

This clonotype was detected only a few times. The rearrangement joins TRBV30 to TRBJ1-4, with unresolved D. CDR1 is GTSNPN, CDR2 SVGIG, per germline (reference sequence). Trimming took 0 bases from V and 3 from J, leaving 11 bases between them. The CDR3 has 15 residues. In DNA, the CDR3 is TGTGCCTGGAGTGTAGAGTGGCTGGCTAATGAAAAACTGTTTTTT. It yields the protein CAWSVEWLANEKLFF.

The V call is TRBV2, the J call TRBJ2-5, with D perhaps being TRBD1 or TRBD2 (6 bases each). V was trimmed by 7 bases and J by 4 bases, leaving 19 bases between them. The CDR3 length is 15 residues. Germline loops: CDR1 SNHLY, CDR2 FYNNEI. The CDR3 loop is CASTLGGAGLETQYF. The DNA for the CDR3 is TGTGCCAGCACCCTCGGGGGCGCGGGATTAGAGACCCAGTACTTC.

There are many counts of this clonotype. The rearrangement uses TRBV14 and TRBJ1-1; 8 bases line up with TRBD1. Germline loops: CDR1 SGHDN, CDR2 FVKESK. The J segment lost 5 bases and the V segment lost 3 bases, leaving 8 bases of the junction unmatched. CDR3 size: 15 residues. For the CDR3, the DNA is TGTGCCAGCAGCCAGCCTCAGGGGGCGTGGACTGAAGCTTTCTTT. It yields the protein CASSQPQGAWTEAFF.

V gene TRBV4-3 combines with J gene TRBJ2-2, with unresolved D. The V and J ends lost 0 bases and 7 bases respectively, with 15 bases between them. CDR1 LGHNA and CDR2 YSLEER come from the germline V gene. The CDR3 consists of 16 residues. CDR3 coding DNA: TGCGCCAGCAGCCAAGATCGAGTCCGGCAGCTCGGGGAGCTGTTTTTT. The encoded protein is CASSQDRVRQLGELFF.

CDR3 nucleotide sequence: TGTGCCAGCAGGGGACGGACTATTCCATTCTTTTCGCACTCCTACGAGCAGTACTTC. Its protein is CASRGRTIPFFSHSYEQYF. The chain recombines TRBV28 with TRBJ2-7; D perhaps matches TRBD2 (6 bases). Germline CDR1 and CDR2: MDHEN and SYDVKM. The V end lost 6 bases, the J end lost 0 bases, and 27 bases lay between the germline ends. The CDR3 spans 19 residues.

The table lists this clonotype with a few counts. This chain joins TRBV5-5 and TRBJ2-7; 9 bases map to TRBD2. The germline CDR1 and CDR2 sequences are SGHKS and YYEKEE (reference sequence). The J segment lost 2 bases and the V segment lost 4 bases, leaving 7 bases of the junction unmatched. The CDR3 consists of 15 residues. CDR3 sequence (DNA): TGTGCCAGCAGCGGGGTGGCTAGCGGGGCCTACGAGCAGTACTTC. It translates to CASSGVASGAYEQYF.

V and J are TRBV12-3 or TRBV12-4 and TRBJ2-3; tentatively, D is TRBD1 (6 bases). CDR3 length equals 13 residues. V was pared by 7 bases and J by 7 bases, with 15 bases between. Here the CDR3 reads CASTLLGAHTQYF. CDR3 sequence (DNA): TGTGCCAGCACCCTCTTGGGGGCACATACGCAGTATTTT.

This clonotype was picked up a small number of times. V and J are TRBV20-1 and TRBJ1-6; the D is unclear. Germline CDR1 and CDR2: DFQATT and SNEGSKA (reference sequence). The CDR3 totals 11 residues. With 6 bases removed from V and 8 bases from J, the gap between germline ends came to 8 bases. DNA for the CDR3: TGCAGTGCAATCGGTGATTCACCCCTCCACTTT. Translated, it gives CSAIGDSPLHF.

A few counts support this clonotype. The V call is TRBV19, the J call TRBJ1-5; no firm D call. This CDR3 has 14 amino acids. Germline V gene sequence: CDR1 LNHDA, CDR2 SQIVND (reference sequence). V lost 5 bases to trimming and J lost 1 base, with 9 bases between them. Here the CDR3 DNA reads TGTGCCAGTAGTGTGTGGGAAAGCAATCAGCCCCAGCATTTT. Its protein product is CASSVWESNQPQHF.

This clonotype was counted between two and nine times. In DNA, the CDR3 is TGTGCCAGCAGCTCTGACAGGGTGTCCTACAATGAGCAGTTCTTC. The encoded protein is CASSSDRVSYNEQFF. This chain joins TRBV7-9 and TRBJ2-1; 7 bases are a match to TRBD1. The CDR3 extends over 15 amino acids. Germline V gene data show CDR1 as SEHNR and CDR2 as FQNEAQ (reference sequence). With 4 bases clipped from V and 1 base from J, the junction kept 4 bases outside the gene matches.

The chain uses TRBV15 and TRBJ2-7; 9 bases match TRBD2. V dropped 5 bases and J dropped 3; count of bases not matched to a gene: 5. Germline V gene data show CDR1 as LNHNV and CDR2 as YYDKDF (reference sequence). This CDR3 is built from 14 residues. CDR3 loop: CATSPGLAIYEQYF. In DNA, the CDR3 is TGTGCCACCAGCCCCGGACTAGCGATCTACGAGCAGTACTTC.

This clonotype has only one observation. This sequence joins TRBV7-8 and TRBJ2-1, with 14 nucleotides matching TRBD2. Trimming cost V 3 bases and J 5 bases; bases outside gene matches: 3. This CDR3 has 16 residues. Looked up from germline, CDR1 is SGHVS and CDR2 is FQNEAQ. CDR3: CASSFRLAGGDNEQFF. The CDR3 nucleotides are TGTGCCAGCAGCTTCCGACTAGCGGGGGGGGACAATGAGCAGTTCTTC. Using reference TRBV7-8 and TRBJ2-1 for the parts outside the CDR3, the full variable domain is GAGVSQSPRYKVAKRGQDVALRCDPISGHVSLFWYQQALGQGPEFLTYFQNEAQLDKSGLPSDRFFAERPEGSVSTLKIQRTQQEDSAVYLCASSFRLAGGDNEQFFGPGTRLTVL.

This chain joins TRBV6-2 or TRBV6-3 and TRBJ2-2, with a possible D match to TRBD2 (6 bases). The CDR3 consists of 14 residues. Trimming left V 5 bases short and J 4 bases short, with 11 bases between. CDR1 is MNHEY, CDR2 SVGEGT, per germline. This chain's CDR3 is CASSGGTRTGELFF. Written as DNA, the CDR3 is TGTGCCAGCAGTGGGGGGACTCGCACCGGGGAGCTGTTTTTT.

CDR3: CASSQNPGLAGSETQYF. In nucleotides, the CDR3 is TGTGCCAGCAGCCAGAACCCGGGACTAGCGGGCTCAGAGACCCAGTACTTC. V is TRBV4-2 and J is TRBJ2-5; 12 nucleotides align to TRBD2. V lost 3 bases, J lost 4 bases, and 9 bases stayed unmatched. Germline lookup yields CDR1 LGHNA and CDR2 YNFKEQ. The CDR3 sequence is 17 residues long.